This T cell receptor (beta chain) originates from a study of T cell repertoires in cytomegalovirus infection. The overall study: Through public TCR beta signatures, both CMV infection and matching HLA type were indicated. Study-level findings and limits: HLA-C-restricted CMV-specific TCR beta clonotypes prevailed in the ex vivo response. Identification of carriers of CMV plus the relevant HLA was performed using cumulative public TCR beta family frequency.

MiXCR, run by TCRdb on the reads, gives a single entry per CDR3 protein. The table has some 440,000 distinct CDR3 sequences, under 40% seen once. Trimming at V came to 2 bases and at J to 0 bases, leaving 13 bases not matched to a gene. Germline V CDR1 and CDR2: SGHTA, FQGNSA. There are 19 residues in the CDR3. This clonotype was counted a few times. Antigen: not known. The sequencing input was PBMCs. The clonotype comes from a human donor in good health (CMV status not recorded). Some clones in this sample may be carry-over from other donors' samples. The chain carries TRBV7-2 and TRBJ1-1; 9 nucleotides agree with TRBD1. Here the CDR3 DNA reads TGTGCCAGCAGCTTACCCACCGGGACAGGGATCTTACTGAACACTGAAGCTTTCTTT. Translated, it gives CASSLPTGTGILLNTEAFF.